Following are 26 T cell receptor beta chains from one sample sequenced in a study of tumor and adjacent non-tumor tissue in lung cancer. No cell sorting was done before RNA was extracted from the tissue. The normal lung tissue was taken more than 3 cm from the tumor edge. The library came from three nested PCR rounds adapted from ARM-PCR protocols. TCRdb passed the multiplex PCR reads through MiXCR, listing each CDR3 protein once. The sample comprises about 86,000 distinct CDR3 sequences, roughly 77% of which are singletons, and about a fifth rests with the top ten. Sequencing used distant non-tumor lung tissue. These receptors were taken from a woman aged 45-65 years with non-small cell lung cancer.

Notes on this clonotype: No conserved phenylalanine or tryptophan ends this CDR3, so it is likely a read error. It is unclear where the CDR3 begins or ends on the DNA, so no DNA is shown, and the CDR3 is as TCRdb lists it. This chain connects TRBV6-6 to TRBJ2-3; TRBD1, as called in the table, went unchecked against the DNA. Per germline, CDR1 MNHNY and CDR2 SVGAGI (reference sequence). Termini included, the CDR3 measures 14 amino acids. CDR3 amino acids: CVSSAQGHTDTQCI.

In the case of this clonotype: A junction end diverges from the germline sequence, so it may reflect a read error. This chain joins TRBV7-9 and TRBJ1-3; D unresolved. The CDR3 is 12 residues long. Germline V gene sequence: CDR1 SEHNR, CDR2 FQNEAQ (reference sequence). CDR3 region: CVSSLPGNTIHF. In nucleotides, the CDR3 is TGTGTCAGCAGCCTCCCTGGAAACACCATACATTTT.

Concerning this clonotype: The junction departs from germline at one end; a sequencing error may be responsible. The chain has TRBV7-8 and TRBJ2-1, with D maybe TRBD1 (6 bases). Germline V CDR1 and CDR2: SGHVS, FQNEAQ. The CDR3 spans 17 residues. CDR3 region: CPSRPALGGYRVDEQFF. CDR3 nucleotide sequence: TGTCCCAGCCGCCCCGCACTAGGGGGATACCGGGTCGATGAGCAGTTCTTC. The entire variable domain, with the rest obtained from reference TRBV7-8 and TRBJ2-1, is as follows: GAGVSQSPRYKVAKRGQDVALRCDPISGHVSLFWYQQALGQGPEFLTYFQNEAQLDKSGLPSDRFFAERPEGSVSTLKIQRTQQEDSAVYLCPSRPALGGYRVDEQFFGPGTRLTVL.

The count of this clonotype is one. The CDR3 carries no conserved terminal phenylalanine or tryptophan, so it likely arises from a read error. The rearrangement joins TRBV5-4 to TRBJ2-3; D gene ambiguous. The germline CDR1 and CDR2 sequences are SGHNT and YYREEE (reference sequence). V was shortened by 2 bases and J by 2 bases, with 6 bases between the two germline ends. The CDR3 has 13 amino acids. CDR3 nucleotide sequence: TGTGCCAGCAGCTTCTTCGACACAGATACGCAGTATTTG. It encodes CASSFFDTDTQYL.

This rearrangement joins TRBV6-1 to TRBJ2-1, with TRBD2 as a possible D gene (6 bases). This CDR3 spans 15 amino acids. Germline V gene sequence: CDR1 MNHNS, CDR2 SASEGT. Trimming shortened V by 10 bases and J by 2 bases, and 18 bases separated the two germline ends. This CDR3 is CATTKVTGAYNEQFF. The CDR3 bases are TGTGCCACCACAAAGGTAACGGGAGCCTACAATGAGCAGTTCTTC.

V is TRBV12-3 or TRBV12-4 and J is TRBJ2-5; D might be TRBD2 (6 bases). The CDR3 length is 15 residues. V gave up 2 bases and J gave up 0 bases, with 10 bases separating them. The CDR3 here is CASSLLEGYQETQYF. The CDR3, as DNA: TGTGCCAGCAGTTTATTGGAGGGGTACCAAGAGACCCAGTACTTC.

Comments on this clonotype: Since a much larger clone is just one base distant, this may be a read error. The V and J genes are TRBV20-1 and TRBJ1-2; D is perhaps TRBD1 (5 bases). CDR1 DFQATT and CDR2 SNEGSKA come from the germline V gene (reference sequence). The CDR3 has 12 amino acids. CDR3 residues: CRVAGNNYGYTF. Here the CDR3 DNA reads TGCAGAGTGGCAGGGAATAACTATGGCTACACCTTC.

Details on this clonotype: This clone may be a read error of a much larger clone one base away. V usage is TRBV27 and J usage is TRBJ2-3; tentative D call: TRBD1 (6 bases). The germline V gene has CDR1 MNHEY and CDR2 SMNVEV (reference sequence). This CDR3 is built from 14 residues. CDR3 sequence (DNA): TGTGCCAGCAGTTTGAGGACAGTCACAGATACGCCGTATTTT. Translation: CASSLRTVTDTPYF.

Regarding this clonotype: The CDR3 does not end in the conserved phenylalanine or tryptophan, so this is likely a read error. The chain recombines TRBV4-2 with TRBJ2-1; D unresolved. The CDR3 loop spans 15 amino acids. Germline values: CDR1 LGHNA, CDR2 YNFKEQ. Trimming removed 0 bases from V and 4 bases from J, with 10 bases in between. In nucleotides, the CDR3 is TGTGCCAGCAGCCAAGACCGGGTCAGATACAATGAGCAGTTCCTC. As protein: CASSQDRVRYNEQFL.

As concerns this clonotype: Germline is not matched at one junction end, which may reflect a read error. The chain recombines TRBV29-1 with TRBJ2-7; a possible D gene is TRBD1 (6 bases). CDR3 length: 11 residues. Germline loops: CDR1 SQVTM, CDR2 ANQGSEA. The CDR3 loop reads CSVRHRDEQYF. The CDR3, as DNA: TGTAGCGTCCGACACAGGGACGAGCAGTACTTC.

The sample holds many counts of this clonotype. The rearrangement joins TRBV5-1 to TRBJ2-7, with 7 bases matching TRBD2. The CDR3 extends over 11 amino acids. V gave up 6 bases and J gave up 9 bases; unmatched junction bases: 6. Germline-derived CDR1 and CDR2 are SGHRS and YFSETQ. CDR3 coding DNA: TGCGCCAGCAAAGGGACTACGCGGCAGTACTTC. Protein sequence: CASKGTTRQYF. Complete variable domain (other parts from reference TRBV5-1 and TRBJ2-7): KAGVTQTPRYLIKTRGQQVTLSCSPISGHRSVSWYQQTPGQGLQFLFEYFSETQRNKGNFPGRFSGRQFSNSRSEMNVSTLELGDSALYLCASKGTTRQYFGPGTRLTVT.

In its sample, this clonotype was seen once. A much larger clone sits a single nucleotide away, making a read error possible. V and J are TRBV7-8 and TRBJ1-6, with 8 bases identical to TRBD1. CDR1 is SGHVS and CDR2 is FQNEAQ in the germline V gene. This CDR3 spans 16 amino acids. CDR3: CASSSVSRGLSSPPHF. The CDR3 DNA sequence: TGTGCCAGCAGTTCCGTTTCCAGGGGGCTAAGCTCACCCCCCCACTTT. Combining the CDR3 with reference TRBV7-8 and TRBJ1-6 gives the whole variable domain GAGVSQSPRYKVAKRGQDVALRCDPISGHVSLFWYQQALGQGPEFLTYFQNEAQLDKSGLPSDRFFAERPEGSVSTLKIQRTQQEDSAVYLCASSSVSRGLSSPPHFGNGTRLTVT.

On this clonotype: Without the conserved terminal phenylalanine or tryptophan, this CDR3 likely stems from a read error. This sequence joins TRBV12-3 or TRBV12-4 and TRBJ1-3; no firm D call. Trimming pared 11 bases from V and 5 bases from J, leaving 19 bases between. CDR3 length: 14 amino acids. The CDR3 here is CACGSSASRNTIYL. The CDR3 DNA reads as TGTGCCTGTGGGTCCTCGGCCTCCCGAAACACCATATATCTT.

The chain has TRBV4-1 and TRBJ1-2; TRBD1 matches at 7 bases. The CDR3 extends over 15 amino acids. Trimming removed 6 bases from V and 3 bases from J; junction bases left unmatched: 10. Germline CDR1 is MGHRA and CDR2 is YSYEKL. The CDR3 sequence is CASRRRQGNDYGYTF. DNA of the CDR3: TGCGCCAGCAGACGTCGACAGGGAAATGACTATGGCTACACCTTC.

This clonotype was observed many times. The gene calls are TRBV5-4 and TRBJ1-5, with D perhaps TRBD1 (5 bases). The V end lost 0 bases, the J end lost 1 base, and 11 bases lay between the germline ends. Germline V gives CDR1 SGHNT, CDR2 YYREEE (reference sequence). The CDR3 runs to 16 residues. The CDR3 sequence: CASSLGGVGSNQPQHF. The CDR3 DNA is TGTGCCAGCAGCTTGGGAGGGGTCGGGAGCAATCAGCCCCAGCATTTT.

To note about this clonotype: Germline and junction disagree at one end, which may indicate a read error. The genes are TRBV10-1 and TRBJ2-5, with a weak D call TRBD2 (5 bases). This CDR3 has 12 residues. In germline, CDR1 is WNHNN, CDR2 SYGVQD (reference sequence). The CDR3 bases are TGCGCCATACCCAGCATGGGAGAGACGCAGTACTTC. Protein: CAIPSMGETQYF.

The sample holds a few counts of this clonotype. One base away lies a much larger clone, so this may be a sequencing read error. J is TRBJ2-1 and V is TRBV5-4; the D gene is possibly TRBD2 (5 bases). The CDR3 is 15 residues long. The V and J ends lost 4 bases and 3 bases respectively, with 14 bases between them. Per germline, CDR1 SGHNT and CDR2 YYREEE (reference sequence). CDR3 in DNA: TGTGCCAGCAGCCGCGCTAACGGGGTCTACAATGAGCAGTTCTTC. Protein sequence: CASSRANGVYNEQFF.

Regarding this clonotype: Given the absence of the conserved phenylalanine or tryptophan at the CDR3 end, a read error is likely. The limits of the CDR3 on the DNA are not certain, so only TCRdb's listed CDR3 is given. CDR3: CASSPSGVYEQYS. V gene TRBV12-3 or TRBV12-4 combines with J gene TRBJ2-7; the table's TRBD1 call for D was not verified on the DNA. Ends included, the CDR3 has 13 residues.

As concerns this clonotype: An end of the junction does not agree with germline; a read error may underlie this. The V and J genes are TRBV6-5 and TRBJ1-2; D perhaps matches TRBD1 (5 bases). CDR1 is MNHEY and CDR2 is SVGAGI in the germline V gene. The CDR3 is made up of 13 amino acids. CDR3 sequence: CTSRAGANYDYTF. For the CDR3, the DNA is TGTACCAGCAGGGCCGGGGCAAACTATGACTACACCTTC.

The chain is built from TRBV20-1 and TRBJ2-2; D is perhaps TRBD1 (8 bases). CDR1 and CDR2 from the germline V gene are DFQATT and SNEGSKA (reference sequence). The CDR3 extends over 14 amino acids. V lost 6 bases, J lost 7 bases, and 18 bases lay in between. The CDR3 reads CSAERQGTNGELFF. Here the CDR3 DNA reads TGCAGTGCAGAGAGACAGGGGACTAACGGGGAGCTGTTTTTT.

This clonotype was counted at least ten times. V usage is TRBV28 and J usage is TRBJ2-1, with D unclear. Per germline, CDR1 MDHEN and CDR2 SYDVKM. The ends were cut back, 3 bases at V and 0 bases at J, with 12 bases in the middle. The CDR3 is 16 amino acids. This CDR3 is CASSLERIRSYNEQFF. The CDR3 nucleotides are TGTGCCAGCAGTTTGGAGCGCATACGCTCCTACAATGAGCAGTTCTTC.

Of note for this clonotype: The final CDR3 position lacks the conserved phenylalanine or tryptophan, pointing to a likely read error. This chain connects TRBV20-1 to TRBJ2-2; TRBD1 matches 8 bases. CDR1 is DFQATT, CDR2 SNEGSKA, per germline (reference sequence). The CDR3 runs 15 residues. Trimming took 2 bases from V and 1 from J; bases not matched to a gene: 3. In DNA, the CDR3 is TGCAGTGCTAGACAGGGGGCGGAGAACACCGGGGAGCTGTTTTGT. Translation: CSARQGAENTGELFC.

In the case of this clonotype: This could be a read error, since a much larger clone is one nucleotide away. CDR3 sequence: CASSYGQGDTEALF. In DNA, the CDR3 is TGTGCCAGCAGTTACGGACAGGGGGACACTGAAGCTCTCTTT. The chain carries TRBV6-2 or TRBV6-3 and TRBJ1-1; 10 nucleotides line up with TRBD1. The CDR3 runs 14 residues. Germline V gene sequence: CDR1 MNHEY, CDR2 SVGEGT.

This clonotype came up once. This rearrangement joins TRBV4-2 to TRBJ2-1; TRBD2 matches at 10 bases. Germline V lookup: CDR1 LGHNA, CDR2 YNFKEQ. The CDR3 extends over 18 amino acids. Trimming cost V 10 bases and J 0 bases; bases outside gene matches: 15. The CDR3 spells CANTRQTSSGSSYNEQFF. The DNA of the CDR3 is TGTGCCAACACCCGTCAGACTTCTAGCGGGAGCTCCTACAATGAGCAGTTCTTC.

To note about this clonotype: An end of the junction differs from the germline gene, which may be a read error. The chain employs TRBV5-5 and TRBJ2-1; TRBD2 is a possible D gene (7 bases). Germline V gene sequence: CDR1 SGHKS, CDR2 YYEKEE (reference sequence). The CDR3 sequence is 15 residues long. The CDR3 coding sequence is TGTGCCAGCAGCTTCGGACGGGGGGCTGGCAATGCGCAGTTCTTC. Its protein is CASSFGRGAGNAQFF.

This rearrangement joins TRBV5-1 to TRBJ2-2, with 8 bases that match TRBD2. The length of the CDR3 is 16 residues. Per germline, CDR1 SGHRS and CDR2 YFSETQ. V lost 0 bases and J lost 7; bases outside the gene matches: 8. The CDR3 sequence is CASSLVSGESIGELFF. The CDR3 DNA is TGCGCCAGCAGCTTGGTTAGCGGGGAATCCATCGGGGAGCTGTTTTTT. The full variable domain, rest sourced from reference TRBV5-1 and TRBJ2-2, is KAGVTQTPRYLIKTRGQQVTLSCSPISGHRSVSWYQQTPGQGLQFLFEYFSETQRNKGNFPGRFSGRQFSNSRSEMNVSTLELGDSALYLCASSLVSGESIGELFFGEGSRLTVL.